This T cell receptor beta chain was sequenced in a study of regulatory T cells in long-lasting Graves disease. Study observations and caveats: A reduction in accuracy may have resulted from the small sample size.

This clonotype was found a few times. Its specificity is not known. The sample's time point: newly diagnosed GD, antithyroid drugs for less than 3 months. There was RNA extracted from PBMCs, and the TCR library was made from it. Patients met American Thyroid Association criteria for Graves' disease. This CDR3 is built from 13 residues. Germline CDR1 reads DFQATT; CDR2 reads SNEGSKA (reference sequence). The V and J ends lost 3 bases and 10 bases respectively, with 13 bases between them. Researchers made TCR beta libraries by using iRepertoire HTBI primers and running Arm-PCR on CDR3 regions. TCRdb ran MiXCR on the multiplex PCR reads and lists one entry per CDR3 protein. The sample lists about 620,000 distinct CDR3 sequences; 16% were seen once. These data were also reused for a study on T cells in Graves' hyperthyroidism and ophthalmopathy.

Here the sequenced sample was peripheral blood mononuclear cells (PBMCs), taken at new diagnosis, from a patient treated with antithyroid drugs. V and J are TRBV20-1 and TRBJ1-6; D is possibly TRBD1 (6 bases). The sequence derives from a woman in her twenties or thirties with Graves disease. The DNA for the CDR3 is TGCAGTGCTAGGACAGGACCGGGGTCACCCCTCCACTTT. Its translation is CSARTGPGSPLHF.